The 17 T cell receptor beta chains listed next were all sequenced from one sample in a study of T cells in Graves' hyperthyroidism and ophthalmopathy. The TCR beta CDR3 regions underwent amplification using RNA transcripts as the source. HTBI primers were the set used in a first-round RT-PCR of the TCR CDR3. TCRdb ran MiXCR on the multiplex PCR reads and lists one entry per CDR3 protein. Of 690,000 or so distinct CDR3 sequences detected, around 20% appear once; the ten largest clones hold 16%. Sequencing used blood. The origin of the receptors is a woman between 50 and 59 years old with Graves' hyperthyroidism that later progressed to Graves' ophthalmopathy.

J is TRBJ2-7 and V is TRBV15, with 7 bases aligning to TRBD2. The V gene's germline CDR1 is LNHNV and CDR2 YYDKDF (reference sequence). J gave up 4 bases and V 4 bases, and 16 bases lay outside the gene matches. The CDR3 totals 17 residues. The CDR3 is CATSTRGREGQRYEQYF. CDR3 coding DNA: TGTGCCACCAGCACCCGAGGGAGGGAGGGGCAGCGATACGAGCAGTACTTC. Using reference TRBV15 and TRBJ2-7 for the parts outside the CDR3, the full variable domain is DAMVIQNPRYQVTQFGKPVTLSCSQTLNHNVMYWYQQKSSQAPKLLFHYYDKDFNNEADTPDNFQSRRPNTSFCFLDIRSPGLGDTAMYLCATSTRGREGQRYEQYFGPGTRLTVT.

There are many counts of this clonotype. This chain links TRBV18 with TRBJ2-4; D is uncertain. The V gene's germline CDR1 is KGHSH and CDR2 LQKENI. Trimming pared 3 bases from V and 2 bases from J, leaving 14 bases between. The CDR3 is 16 amino acids. CDR3 in DNA: TGTGCCAGCTCACCTAGGGCACCCGAACCCAAAAACATTCAGTACTTC. Its protein product is CASSPRAPEPKNIQYF.

This clonotype has at least ten counts. The rearrangement joins TRBV11-2 to TRBJ1-3, with TRBD1 matching over 7 bases. Germline V gene data show CDR1 as SGHAT and CDR2 as FQNNGV. This CDR3 is built from 16 residues. Unmatched junction bases numbered 8, after V lost 4 bases and J lost 2 bases. CDR3: CASSSLGTAPGNTIYF. The CDR3 DNA reads TGTGCCAGCAGCTCGCTCGGGACAGCTCCTGGAAACACCATATATTTT.

The chain couples TRBV24-1 to TRBJ2-2, with D unresolved. The length of the CDR3 is 13 residues. V was shortened by 2 bases and J by 6 bases, with 6 bases between the two germline ends. The V gene's germline CDR1 is KGHDR and CDR2 SFDVKD. The CDR3 spells CATSDSWPGELFF. CDR3 sequence (DNA): TGTGCCACCAGTGATTCTTGGCCCGGGGAGCTGTTTTTT.

The chain is built from TRBV4-1 and TRBJ1-2; D may be TRBD1 (5 bases). The CDR3 sequence is 12 residues long. In germline, CDR1 is MGHRA, CDR2 YSYEKL. V was trimmed by 4 bases and J by 8 bases, leaving 11 bases between them. In nucleotides, the CDR3 is TGCGCCAGCAGCCCGGGGGGGTTGGGCTACACCTTC. Translated: CASSPGGLGYTF.

This clonotype was counted at least ten times. V is TRBV6-1 and J is TRBJ2-5, with D unresolved. V was cut by 2 bases and J by 3 bases, with 16 bases left in between. This CDR3 region has 16 residues. CDR1 and CDR2 (germline): MNHNS, SASEGT. CDR3 protein: CASSESAASIEETQYF. CDR3 DNA sequence: TGTGCCAGCAGTGAATCGGCCGCGAGTATAGAAGAGACCCAGTACTTC.

Turning to this clonotype: This may stem from a read error, because a much larger clone lies one nucleotide away. The chain employs TRBV11-2 and TRBJ2-7; tentative D call: TRBD1 (6 bases). The CDR3 covers 14 residues. Germline lookup yields CDR1 SGHAT and CDR2 FQNNGV. The CDR3 loop is CASSLGMGAYDQYF. In nucleotides, the CDR3 is TGTGCCAGCAGCTTAGGTATGGGGGCCTACGACCAGTACTTC.

The V and J genes are TRBV11-2 and TRBJ1-6; TRBD1 matches 7 bases. The length of the CDR3 is 16 residues. Germline loops: CDR1 SGHAT, CDR2 FQNNGV. The junction had 5 bases not matched to a gene; V was cut back by 5 bases and J by 1 base. The CDR3 loop reads CASSPTGPSYNSPLHF. CDR3 nucleotide sequence: TGTGCCAGCAGCCCGACAGGGCCTTCCTATAATTCACCCCTCCACTTT.

This clonotype showed up just a few times. The CDR3 here is CASSLSRDRGLGNYGYTF. The CDR3 DNA sequence: TGTGCCAGCAGCCTTTCCCGGGACAGGGGGCTAGGGAACTATGGCTACACCTTC. The genes are TRBV5-4 and TRBJ1-2, with TRBD1 identical over 12 bases. The germline CDR1 and CDR2 sequences are SGHNT and YYREEE (reference sequence). The V gene end was trimmed by 4 bases and the J gene end by 2 bases; junction bases not matched to a gene: 12. CDR3 length: 18 residues. The whole variable domain, filled in from reference TRBV5-4 and TRBJ1-2, reads ETGVTQSPTHLIKTRGQQVTLRCSSQSGHNTVSWYQQALGQGPQFIFQYYREEENGRGNFPPRFSGLQFPNYSSELNVNALELDDSALYLCASSLSRDRGLGNYGYTFGSGTRLTVV.

The gene calls are TRBV12-3 or TRBV12-4 and TRBJ1-5, with 12 nucleotides matching TRBD1. The J segment lost 3 bases and the V segment lost 11 bases, leaving 5 bases of the junction unmatched. This CDR3 region has 14 residues. The CDR3 coding sequence is TGTGCCTCCGGGACAGGGGGCCCCAATCAGCCCCAGCATTTT. Protein: CASGTGGPNQPQHF.

The rearrangement uses TRBV6-1 and TRBJ1-6; D gene unclear. V shed 1 base and J shed 5 bases, with 9 bases lying between them. Germline assignment: CDR1 MNHNS and CDR2 SASEGT. The length of the CDR3 is 15 residues. CDR3 sequence (DNA): TGTGCCAGCAGTGAAGTGTGGCAAGATAATTCACCCCTCCACTTT. It encodes CASSEVWQDNSPLHF.

This clonotype was seen many times. The gene calls are TRBV12-3 or TRBV12-4 and TRBJ2-1, with TRBD2 identical over 10 bases. With 5 bases clipped from V and 1 base from J, the junction kept 5 bases outside the gene matches. The CDR3 loop spans 16 amino acids. Here the CDR3 reads CASSHWTSGSYNEQFF. CDR3 coding DNA: TGTGCCAGCAGTCACTGGACTAGCGGTTCCTACAATGAGCAGTTCTTC.

This clonotype was recorded a few times. The rearrangement uses TRBV5-5 and TRBJ2-7, with D perhaps TRBD2 (6 bases). Trimming removed 5 bases at V and 0 bases at J, with 21 bases between. CDR1 is SGHKS, CDR2 YYEKEE, per germline (reference sequence). The CDR3 has 17 residues. CDR3 protein: CASSLPPGTGGSYEQYF. CDR3 DNA sequence: TGTGCCAGCAGTTTACCTCCGGGGACCGGGGGCTCCTACGAGCAGTACTTC. Full variable domain (outside the CDR3, taken from reference TRBV5-5 and TRBJ2-7): DAGVTQSPTHLIKTRGQQVTLRCSPISGHKSVSWYQQVLGQGPQFIFQYYEKEERGRGNFPDRFSARQFPNYSSELNVNALLLGDSALYLCASSLPPGTGGSYEQYFGPGTRLTVT.

In its sample, this clonotype was seen a few times. The V and J genes are TRBV6-2 or TRBV6-3 and TRBJ2-1, with 11 bases identical to TRBD2. This CDR3 contains 17 residues. Germline lookup yields CDR1 MNHEY and CDR2 SVGEGT. J gave up 1 base and V 6 bases, and 8 bases lay outside the gene matches. The chain's CDR3 is CASRASGGRHSYNEQFF. In DNA, the CDR3 is TGTGCCAGCAGGGCTAGCGGGGGGCGGCATTCCTACAATGAGCAGTTCTTC.

The gene calls are TRBV29-1 and TRBJ2-3; 9 bases agree with TRBD2. The V gene end was trimmed by 3 bases and the J gene end by 2 bases; junction bases not matched to a gene: 9. The CDR3 runs to 16 residues. Germline V gives CDR1 SQVTM, CDR2 ANQGSEA. The CDR3 protein is CSVEGLGGGATDTQYF. As DNA, the CDR3 is TGCAGCGTTGAGGGGCTGGGCGGGGGGGCCACAGATACGCAGTATTTT.

This clonotype was observed many times. This chain links TRBV7-8 with TRBJ1-5; maybe TRBD1 (5 bases). This CDR3 is 16 amino acids long. Trimming stripped 2 bases from V and 5 bases from J, with 16 bases between. Germline CDR1 SGHVS, CDR2 FQNEAQ. CDR3 amino acids: CASSLIGIGRDQPQHF. The CDR3 coding sequence is TGTGCCAGCAGCTTAATCGGGATCGGCAGGGATCAGCCCCAGCATTTT.

This clonotype was detected ten times or more. The chain combines TRBV3-1 with TRBJ2-7, with TRBD1 as a possible D gene (6 bases). Trimming removed 0 bases from V and 2 bases from J, with 11 bases in between. Germline V gene data show CDR1 as LGHDT and CDR2 as YNNKEL (reference sequence). The CDR3 sequence is 15 residues long. CDR3 sequence: CASSQDGGPPYEQYF. The CDR3 nucleotides are TGTGCCAGCAGCCAAGATGGGGGCCCCCCCTACGAGCAGTACTTC.